Each of the 32 T cell receptor beta chains below was sequenced from the same sample in a study of coeliac disease. Using immunoSEQ multiplex PCR, the repertoire was profiled, and TCRdb retains in-frame clones only, with some absent. The sample lists a few thousand clones; 50% to 65% were seen once. Material for sequencing was intraepithelial lymphocytes from the gut. Every receptor here comes from a human donor with active celiac disease.

This clone was seen just once. V usage is TRBV27 and J usage is TRBJ1-1; possible D gene TRBD1, 5 bases. The V and J ends lost 2 bases and 2 bases respectively, with 9 bases between them. The CDR3 consists of 14 residues. Per the germline V gene, CDR1 is MNHEY and CDR2 is SMNVEV (reference sequence). The CDR3 coding sequence is TGTGCCAGCAGTTTAGGCGGGGGTAACACTGAAGCTTTCTTT. It translates to CASSLGGGNTEAFF.

The V gene is TRBV7-9, the J gene TRBJ2-5, with TRBD2 identical over 11 bases. The V gene's germline CDR1 is SEHNR and CDR2 FQNEAQ (reference sequence). The CDR3 sequence is 16 residues long. With 4 bases clipped from V and 5 bases from J, the junction kept 9 bases outside the gene matches. Here the CDR3 reads CASSYTSGGIRETQYF. The CDR3 bases are TGTGCCAGCAGCTACACTAGCGGGGGAATAAGGGAGACCCAGTACTTC. Based on the CDR3 plus reference TRBV7-9 and TRBJ2-5, the full variable domain is DTGVSQNPRHKITKRGQNVTFRCDPISEHNRLYWYRQTLGQGPEFLTYFQNEAQLEKSRLLSDRFSAERPKGSFSTLEIQRTEQGDSAMYLCASSYTSGGIRETQYFGPGTRLLVL.

The CDR3 protein is CASSIKRRLAYHNEQFF. DNA of the CDR3: TGTGCCAGTAGTATAAAAAGGAGGCTAGCGTACCACAATGAGCAGTTCTTC. V usage is TRBV19 and J usage is TRBJ2-1, with D possibly matching TRBD2 (6 bases). Germline V gene sequence: CDR1 LNHDA, CDR2 SQIVND (reference sequence). CDR3 length: 17 amino acids. The germline V and J ends were trimmed by 2 bases and 5 bases, with 19 bases remaining between them.

Here the CDR3 DNA reads TGCGCCAGCAGCCAAGAGAGTTATCAGCCCCAGCATTTT. Amino acids: CASSQESYQPQHF. The chain joins TRBV4-1 to TRBJ1-5; D is uncertain. Trimming left V 0 bases short and J 5 bases short, with 5 bases between. The V gene's germline CDR1 is MGHRA and CDR2 YSYEKL. The CDR3 totals 13 residues.

V usage is TRBV7-9 and J usage is TRBJ2-7, with no clear D. This CDR3 has 12 amino acids. The germline gives CDR1 SEHNR, CDR2 FQNEAQ (reference sequence). Trimming took off 1 base at V and 6 bases at J, with 7 bases between the two ends. For the CDR3, the DNA is TGTGCCAGCAGCTTAGTCTTCGGCGAGCAGTACTTC. The encoded protein is CASSLVFGEQYF.

The sample holds a few counts of this clone. The chain carries TRBV6-1 and TRBJ2-7; TRBD2 aligns across 7 bases. CDR3 length equals 16 residues. With 2 bases clipped from V and 0 bases from J, the junction kept 7 bases outside the gene matches. Per germline, CDR1 MNHNS and CDR2 SASEGT. DNA for the CDR3: TGTGCCAGCAGTGAATGGGGACTATTGAGCTCCTACGAGCAGTACTTC. Translating gives CASSEWGLLSSYEQYF.

This chain joins TRBV4-3 and TRBJ2-7, with 14 bases fitting TRBD2. Germline lookup yields CDR1 LGHNA and CDR2 YSLEER. The CDR3 runs 15 residues. With V trimmed by 6 bases and J by 5 bases, 6 bases remained unmatched. This chain's CDR3 is CASSRTSGGWHEQYF. The DNA for the CDR3 is TGCGCCAGCAGTCGGACTAGCGGGGGGTGGCACGAGCAGTACTTC.

This sequence joins TRBV2 and TRBJ2-7; 10 nucleotides line up with TRBD2. Looked up from germline, CDR1 is SNHLY and CDR2 is FYNNEI. The CDR3 spans 16 residues. V shed 6 bases, J shed 3 bases, and the junction held 11 bases outside the gene matches. The CDR3 loop is CASSRSRTSGYYEQYF. CDR3 nucleotides: TGTGCCAGCAGCCGAAGCAGGACTAGCGGATACTACGAGCAGTACTTC. The variable domain in full, with the rest retrieved from reference TRBV2 and TRBJ2-7, is EPEVTQTPSHQVTQMGQEVILRCVPISNHLYFYWYRQILGQKVEFLVSFYNNEISEKSEIFDDQFSVERPDGSNFTLKIRSTKLEDSAMYFCASSRSRTSGYYEQYFGPGTRLTVT.

This chain connects TRBV5-4 to TRBJ2-7, with D perhaps matching TRBD2 (5 bases). Germline V gene data show CDR1 as SGHNT and CDR2 as YYREEE (reference sequence). V was shortened by 0 bases and J by 5 bases, with 12 bases between the two germline ends. CDR3 length: 14 amino acids. The CDR3 sequence is CASSLGRTPHEQYF. The CDR3 DNA sequence: TGTGCCAGCAGCTTGGGCCGGACTCCTCACGAGCAGTACTTC.

V is TRBV5-4 and J is TRBJ1-2; 8 positions agree with TRBD1. Germline CDR1 reads SGHNT; CDR2 reads YYREEE (reference sequence). The CDR3 is made up of 13 amino acids. Unmatched junction bases numbered 8, after V lost 5 bases and J lost 8 bases. This CDR3 reads CASRPQGADGYTF. The CDR3 coding sequence is TGTGCCAGCAGACCCCAGGGGGCTGACGGCTACACCTTC.

This clone came up a few times. The chain is built from TRBV12-2 and TRBJ1-2; no check of the table's D call, TRBD1, against the DNA was made. TRBV12-2 is a pseudogene. The CDR3 totals 15 residues. The CDR3 sequence: CASRLAGQGAAGYTF. CDR3 bases: TGTGCAAGTCGCTTAGCGGGACAGGGGGCCGCTGGCTACACCTTC.

The rearrangement links TRBV7-8 to TRBJ2-7, with 10 bases matching TRBD2. Germline-derived CDR1 and CDR2 are SGHVS and FQNEAQ. Trimming at V came to 0 bases and at J to 2 bases, leaving 1 base not matched to a gene. The CDR3 sequence is 15 residues long. The CDR3 spells CASSLAGTSAYEQYF. The CDR3 DNA sequence: TGTGCCAGCAGCTTAGCGGGGACTAGCGCCTACGAGCAGTACTTC.

This chain links TRBV7-6 with TRBJ2-5; 8 bases align to TRBD2. This CDR3 contains 15 residues. CDR1 SGHVS and CDR2 FNYEAQ come from the germline V gene. V lost 5 bases to trimming and J lost 0 bases; unmatched junction nucleotides: 5. The CDR3, as DNA: TGTGCCAGCAGCACTAGCGGAGTGTACCAAGAGACCCAGTACTTC. Amino acid sequence: CASSTSGVYQETQYF.

V is TRBV6-5 and J is TRBJ2-7; a possible D gene is TRBD2 (5 bases). The CDR3 has 13 amino acids. Germline V gene lookup returns CDR1 MNHEY and CDR2 SVGAGI. The V end lost 5 bases, the J end lost 1 base, and 9 bases lay between the germline ends. CDR3 DNA: TGTGCCAGCAGTGAAGGGAGATCCTACGAGCAGTACTTC. Residues: CASSEGRSYEQYF.

The CDR3 sequence: CASSVPATGTGPQHF. In DNA form, the CDR3 reads TGTGCCAGCAGTGTCCCGGCGACAGGGACGGGGCCCCAGCATTTT. This chain connects TRBV6-1 to TRBJ1-5; 7 bases fit TRBD1. The CDR3 is 15 residues long. Germline CDR1 is MNHNS and CDR2 is SASEGT. Trimming removed 4 bases from V and 9 bases from J; junction bases left unmatched: 12.

The chain recombines TRBV5-1 with TRBJ2-7; 7 nucleotides agree with TRBD2. This CDR3 has 15 residues. With 0 bases clipped from V and 5 bases from J, the junction kept 8 bases outside the gene matches. The germline V gene encodes CDR1 SGHRS and CDR2 YFSETQ. Written as DNA, the CDR3 is TGCGCCAGCAGCTTGGAGTGGGAGGGCCGCGACGAGCAGTACTTC. It codes for CASSLEWEGRDEQYF.

This clone showed up just a few times. The chain combines TRBV10-3 with TRBJ2-7; 7 bases line up with TRBD2. Germline CDR1 and CDR2: ENHRY and SYGVKD. With 6 bases clipped from V and 6 bases from J, the junction kept 5 bases outside the gene matches. CDR3 length: 12 amino acids. The CDR3 loop reads CAIRIGLVEQYF. As DNA, the CDR3 is TGTGCCATCAGAATAGGACTAGTCGAGCAGTACTTC.

The chain uses TRBV7-6 and TRBJ2-3; D is possibly TRBD2 (6 bases). The length of the CDR3 is 17 residues. Trimming left V 2 bases short and J 2 bases short, with 17 bases between. Germline V gene lookup returns CDR1 SGHVS and CDR2 FNYEAQ. In DNA form, the CDR3 reads TGTGCCAGCAGCTTAATTCTCCGGGAGTCTCTCACAGATACGCAGTATTTT. This gives the protein CASSLILRESLTDTQYF. Filled out from reference TRBV7-6 and TRBJ2-3, the complete variable domain reads GAGVSQSPRYKVTKRGQDVALRCDPISGHVSLYWYRQALGQGPEFLTYFNYEAQQDKSGLPNDRFSAERPEGSISTLTIQRTEQRDSAMYRCASSLILRESLTDTQYFGPGTRLTVL.

The rearrangement uses TRBV28 and TRBJ1-1; D ambiguous. The V gene's germline CDR1 is MDHEN and CDR2 SYDVKM. V lost 6 bases and J 4 bases, leaving 12 bases between the germline ends. The CDR3 has 13 residues. The CDR3 region has the DNA TGTGCCAGCAGCCTCCCCTTAGCCACTGAAGCTTTCTTT. As protein: CASSLPLATEAFF. Variable domain in full (rest from reference TRBV28 and TRBJ1-1): DVKVTQSSRYLVKRTGEKVFLECVQDMDHENMFWYRQDPGLGLRLIYFSYDVKMKEKGDIPEGYSVSREKKERFSLILESASTNQTSMYLCASSLPLATEAFFGQGTRLTVV.

The V and J genes are TRBV2 and TRBJ2-7; no clear D. Germline CDR1 SNHLY, CDR2 FYNNEI. The CDR3 covers 13 residues. With 2 bases removed from V and 3 bases from J, the gap between germline ends came to 8 bases. The CDR3 nucleotides are TGTGCCAGCAGTGAATTCAGGTACTACGAGCAGTACTTC. This sequence encodes CASSEFRYYEQYF.

This chain links TRBV12-1 with TRBJ2-3; the D call of TRBD2 is as the table states it, not checked on the DNA. TRBV12-1 is a known pseudogene. This CDR3 contains 16 residues. In DNA, the CDR3 is TGTGCCAGCAGCGCCGGGACTAGCTGCGGCACAGATACGCAGTATTTT. This gives the protein CASSAGTSCGTDTQYF.

This clone was observed a handful of times. This sequence joins TRBV7-9 and TRBJ2-3; TRBD2 agrees at 8 bases. V gave up 1 base and J gave up 3 bases; unmatched junction bases: 3. The CDR3 totals 15 residues. The germline V gene has CDR1 SEHNR and CDR2 FQNEAQ (reference sequence). CDR3 loop: CASSLDGRETDTQYF. The CDR3 bases are TGTGCCAGCAGCTTAGACGGGAGGGAGACAGATACGCAGTATTTT.

The rearrangement joins TRBV10-3 to TRBJ1-3; D call uncertain. This CDR3 is 15 amino acids long. Germline V gives CDR1 ENHRY, CDR2 SYGVKD. Trimming took off 3 bases at V and 5 bases at J, with 14 bases between the two ends. CDR3 loop: CAISDNGELRNTIYF. CDR3 bases: TGTGCCATCAGTGATAACGGAGAGCTTAGAAACACCATATATTTT.

This clone was seen just once. The rearrangement joins TRBV28 to TRBJ2-3, with a weak D call TRBD2 (7 bases). CDR1 MDHEN and CDR2 SYDVKM come from the germline V gene. V lost 5 bases and J lost 0, with 15 bases in between. This CDR3 comprises 16 residues. In DNA, the CDR3 is TGTGCCAGCAGTCCCGCGGGGGCAGGAAGCACAGATACGCAGTATTTT. Translating gives CASSPAGAGSTDTQYF.

V is TRBV7-3 and J is TRBJ2-3, with 7 bases that match TRBD1. CDR1 is SGHTA, CDR2 FQGTGA, per germline. The CDR3 length is 14 residues. Unmatched junction bases numbered 4, after V lost 2 bases and J lost 5 bases. The CDR3 sequence: CASSLSDRLDTQYF. CDR3 coding DNA: TGTGCCAGCAGCTTATCGGACAGGCTAGATACGCAGTATTTT.

The V and J genes are TRBV7-2 and TRBJ2-2; 9 nucleotides match TRBD2. V was clipped by 6 bases and J by 4 bases; unmatched bases: 6. Germline lookup yields CDR1 SGHTA and CDR2 FQGNSA. The CDR3 runs to 15 residues. The DNA for the CDR3 is TGTGCCAGCAGAGCGGGGGGAGGGGCCACCGGGGAGCTGTTTTTT. Residues: CASRAGGGATGELFF.

This clone was seen a handful of times. The rearrangement uses TRBV4-3 and TRBJ2-7; 11 nucleotides align to TRBD1. CDR1 and CDR2 (germline): LGHNA, YSLEER. V was clipped by 1 base and J by 5 bases; unmatched bases: 1. The CDR3 has 14 residues. CDR3 amino acids: CASSQGTGGNEQYF. CDR3 in DNA: TGCGCCAGCAGCCAAGGGACAGGGGGCAACGAGCAGTACTTC.

In DNA, the CDR3 is TGTGCCAGCAGCTTGGGAGTGTTGCGGGAAGGAACCGGGGAGCTGTTTTTT. Translation gives CASSLGVLREGTGELFF. This chain joins TRBV5-4 and TRBJ2-2; possibly TRBD2 for D (6 bases). Germline V gene lookup returns CDR1 SGHNT and CDR2 YYREEE (reference sequence). Trimming left V 0 bases short and J 5 bases short, with 17 bases between. CDR3 size: 17 residues. Looking up the rest from reference TRBV5-4 and TRBJ2-2 gives the full variable domain: ETGVTQSPTHLIKTRGQQVTLRCSSQSGHNTVSWYQQALGQGPQFIFQYYREEENGRGNFPPRFSGLQFPNYSSELNVNALELDDSALYLCASSLGVLREGTGELFFGEGSRLTVL.

By sample share, this clone is medium-sized. CDR3 loop: CASSLDPSGLLEQYF. CDR3 nucleotides: TGTGCCAGCAGCTTAGACCCTAGCGGACTCTTAGAGCAGTACTTC. The chain links TRBV7-6 to TRBJ2-7, with 7 bases that match TRBD2. Germline V gives CDR1 SGHVS, CDR2 FNYEAQ. This CDR3 has 15 amino acids. V was pared by 1 base and J by 7 bases, with 10 bases of the junction left unmatched.

The chain has TRBV28 and TRBJ2-7, with D perhaps TRBD1 (6 bases). Germline CDR1 MDHEN, CDR2 SYDVKM. The CDR3 is made up of 14 amino acids. Trimming removed 4 bases from V and 4 bases from J, with 14 bases in between. The CDR3 spells CASSYGRGRYEQYF. CDR3 nucleotide sequence: TGTGCCAGCAGTTATGGCAGGGGTAGGTACGAGCAGTACTTC. Complete variable domain (other parts from reference TRBV28 and TRBJ2-7): DVKVTQSSRYLVKRTGEKVFLECVQDMDHENMFWYRQDPGLGLRLIYFSYDVKMKEKGDIPEGYSVSREKKERFSLILESASTNQTSMYLCASSYGRGRYEQYFGPGTRLTVT.

This clone has a single count. In nucleotides, the CDR3 is TGCGCCAGCAGCCAAGATCGAGGACAGGGGAGCTATGGCTACACCTTC. Protein sequence: CASSQDRGQGSYGYTF. This chain connects TRBV4-3 to TRBJ1-2; TRBD1 matches at 9 bases. CDR3 length: 16 residues. The germline gives CDR1 LGHNA, CDR2 YSLEER. With V trimmed by 0 bases and J by 4 bases, 6 bases remained unmatched.

This clone was seen once. The DNA for the CDR3 is TGCAGCGTTGAAGGATTATCAGAGAACACTGAAGCTTTCTTT. It is translated as CSVEGLSENTEAFF. This chain links TRBV29-1 with TRBJ1-1; D gene uncertain. The V end lost 1 base, the J end lost 1 base, and 10 bases lay between the germline ends. The CDR3 totals 14 residues. The germline V gene has CDR1 SQVTM and CDR2 ANQGSEA. The variable domain in full, with the rest retrieved from reference TRBV29-1 and TRBJ1-1, is SAVISQKPSRDICQRGTSLTIQCQVDSQVTMMFWYRQQPGQSLTLIATANQGSEATYESGFVIDKFPISRPNLTFSTLTVSNMSPEDSSIYLCSVEGLSENTEAFFGQGTRLTVV.